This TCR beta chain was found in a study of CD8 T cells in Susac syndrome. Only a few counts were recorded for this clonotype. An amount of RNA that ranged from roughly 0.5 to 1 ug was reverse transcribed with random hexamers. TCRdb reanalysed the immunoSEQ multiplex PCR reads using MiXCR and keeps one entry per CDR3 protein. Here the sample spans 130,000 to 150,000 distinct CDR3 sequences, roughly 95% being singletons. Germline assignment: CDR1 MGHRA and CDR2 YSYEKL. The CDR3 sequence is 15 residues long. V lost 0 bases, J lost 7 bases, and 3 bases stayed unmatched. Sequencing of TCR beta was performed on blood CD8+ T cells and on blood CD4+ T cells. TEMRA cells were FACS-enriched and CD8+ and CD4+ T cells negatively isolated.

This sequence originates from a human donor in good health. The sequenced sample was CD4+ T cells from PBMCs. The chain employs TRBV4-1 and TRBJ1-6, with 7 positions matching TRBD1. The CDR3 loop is CASSQDGTDNSPLHF. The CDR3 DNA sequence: TGCGCCAGCAGCCAAGATGGGACAGACAATTCACCCCTCCACTTT.